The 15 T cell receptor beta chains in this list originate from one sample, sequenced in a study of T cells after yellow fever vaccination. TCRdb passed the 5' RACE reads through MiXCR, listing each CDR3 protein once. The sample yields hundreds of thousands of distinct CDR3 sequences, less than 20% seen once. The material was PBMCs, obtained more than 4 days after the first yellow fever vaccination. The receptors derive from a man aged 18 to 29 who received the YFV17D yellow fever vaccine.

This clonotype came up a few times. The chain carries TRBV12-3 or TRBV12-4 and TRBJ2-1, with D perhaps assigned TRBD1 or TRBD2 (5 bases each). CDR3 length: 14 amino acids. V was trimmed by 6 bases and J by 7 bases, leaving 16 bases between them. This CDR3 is CASRPSGTENEQFF. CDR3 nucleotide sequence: TGTGCCAGCAGACCCTCCGGGACCGAGAATGAGCAGTTCTTC.

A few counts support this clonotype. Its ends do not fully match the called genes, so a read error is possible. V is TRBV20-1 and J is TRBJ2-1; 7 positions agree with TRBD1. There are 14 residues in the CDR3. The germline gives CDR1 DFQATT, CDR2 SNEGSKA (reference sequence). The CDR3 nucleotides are TGCAGTGCTCGAGAAAGACAGGGATGGGATGAGCAGTTCTTC. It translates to CSARERQGWDEQFF.

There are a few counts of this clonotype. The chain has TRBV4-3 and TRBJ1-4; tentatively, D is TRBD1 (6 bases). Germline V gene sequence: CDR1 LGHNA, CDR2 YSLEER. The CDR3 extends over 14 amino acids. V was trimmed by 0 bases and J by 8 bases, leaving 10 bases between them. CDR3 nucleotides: TGCGCCAGCAGCCAAGAGAGTAGGGGGGAAAAACTGTTTTTT. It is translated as CASSQESRGEKLFF.

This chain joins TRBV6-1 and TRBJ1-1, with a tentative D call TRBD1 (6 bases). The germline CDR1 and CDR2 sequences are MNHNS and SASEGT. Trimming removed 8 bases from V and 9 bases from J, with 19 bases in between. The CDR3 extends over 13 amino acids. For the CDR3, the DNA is TGTGCCAGCGGGCTTCCATATGGACAGAAAGCTTTCTTT. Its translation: CASGLPYGQKAFF.

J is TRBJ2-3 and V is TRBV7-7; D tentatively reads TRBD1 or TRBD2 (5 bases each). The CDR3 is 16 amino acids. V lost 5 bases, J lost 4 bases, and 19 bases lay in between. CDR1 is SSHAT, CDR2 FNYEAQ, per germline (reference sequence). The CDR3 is CASSKHSRGRADTQYF. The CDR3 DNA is TGTGCCAGCAGCAAACACTCCCGGGGCCGAGCAGATACGCAGTATTTT.

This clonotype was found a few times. The CDR3 reads CASSQVSTSHEQFF. In DNA form, the CDR3 reads TGTGCCAGCAGCCAAGTATCGACTAGCCATGAGCAGTTCTTC. This rearrangement joins TRBV3-1 to TRBJ2-1; 7 nucleotides match TRBD2. The V gene's germline CDR1 is LGHDT and CDR2 YNNKEL (reference sequence). Trimming cost V 1 base and J 8 bases; bases outside gene matches: 5. This CDR3 has 14 residues.

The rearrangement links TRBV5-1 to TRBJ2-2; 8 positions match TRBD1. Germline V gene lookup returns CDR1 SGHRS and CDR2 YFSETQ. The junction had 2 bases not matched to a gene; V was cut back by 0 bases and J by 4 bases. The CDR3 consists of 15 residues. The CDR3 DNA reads TGCGCCAGCAGCTTGGGGACAGGGATCACCGGGGAGCTGTTTTTT. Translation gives CASSLGTGITGELFF.

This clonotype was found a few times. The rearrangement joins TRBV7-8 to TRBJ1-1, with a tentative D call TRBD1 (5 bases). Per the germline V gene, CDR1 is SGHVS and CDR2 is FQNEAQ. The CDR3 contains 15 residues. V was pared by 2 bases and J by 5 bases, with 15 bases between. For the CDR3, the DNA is TGTGCCAGCAGCTTATTTCAGGGATTGGGTACTGAAGCTTTCTTT. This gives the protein CASSLFQGLGTEAFF.

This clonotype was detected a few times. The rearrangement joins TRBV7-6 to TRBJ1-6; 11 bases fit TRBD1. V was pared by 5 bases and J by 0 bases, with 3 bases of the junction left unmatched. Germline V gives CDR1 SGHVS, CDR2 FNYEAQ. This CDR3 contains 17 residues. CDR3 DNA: TGTGCCAGCAGCGACGGGACAGGGGGCTCCTATAATTCACCCCTCCACTTT. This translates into CASSDGTGGSYNSPLHF.

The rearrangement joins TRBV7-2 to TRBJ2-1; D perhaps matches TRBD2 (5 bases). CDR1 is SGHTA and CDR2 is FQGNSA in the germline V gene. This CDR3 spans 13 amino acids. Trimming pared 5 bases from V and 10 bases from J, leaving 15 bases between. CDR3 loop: CASSVPGLIEQFF. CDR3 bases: TGTGCCAGCAGCGTCCCCGGACTCATCGAGCAGTTCTTC.

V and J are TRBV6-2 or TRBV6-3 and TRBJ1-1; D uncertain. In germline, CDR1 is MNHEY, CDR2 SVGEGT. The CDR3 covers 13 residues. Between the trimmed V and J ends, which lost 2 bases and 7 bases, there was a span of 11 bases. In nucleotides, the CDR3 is TGTGCCAGCAGTTACCCGGACTCCAGTGAAGCTTTCTTT. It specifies CASSYPDSSEAFF.

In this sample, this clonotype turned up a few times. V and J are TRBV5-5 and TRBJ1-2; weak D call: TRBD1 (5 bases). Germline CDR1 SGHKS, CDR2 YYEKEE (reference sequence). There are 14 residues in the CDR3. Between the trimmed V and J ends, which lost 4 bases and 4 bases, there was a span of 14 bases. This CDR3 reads CASSARGPLYGYTF. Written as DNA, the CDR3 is TGTGCCAGCAGCGCCCGGGGACCCCTCTATGGCTACACCTTC.

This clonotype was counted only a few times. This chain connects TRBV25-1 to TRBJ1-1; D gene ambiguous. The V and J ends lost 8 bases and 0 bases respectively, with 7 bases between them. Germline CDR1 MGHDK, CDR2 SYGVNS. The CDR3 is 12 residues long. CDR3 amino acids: CASATLNTEAFF. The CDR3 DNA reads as TGTGCCAGCGCTACCCTGAACACTGAAGCTTTCTTT. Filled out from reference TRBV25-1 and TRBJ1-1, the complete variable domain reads EADIYQTPRYLVIGTGKKITLECSQTMGHDKMYWYQQDPGMELHLIHYSYGVNSTEKGDLSSESTVSRIRTEHFPLTLESARPSHTSQYLCASATLNTEAFFGQGTRLTVV.

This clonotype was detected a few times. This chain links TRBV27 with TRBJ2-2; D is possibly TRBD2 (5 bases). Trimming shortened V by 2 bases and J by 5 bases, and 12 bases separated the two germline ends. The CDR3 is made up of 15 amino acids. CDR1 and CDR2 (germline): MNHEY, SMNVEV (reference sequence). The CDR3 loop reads CASSLGVGATGELFF. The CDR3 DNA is TGTGCCAGCAGTTTAGGGGTGGGAGCTACCGGGGAGCTGTTTTTT.

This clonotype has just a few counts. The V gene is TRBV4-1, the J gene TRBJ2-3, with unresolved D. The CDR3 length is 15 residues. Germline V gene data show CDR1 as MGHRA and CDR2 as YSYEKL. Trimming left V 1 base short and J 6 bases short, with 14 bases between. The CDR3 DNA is TGCGCCAGCAGCCAAGTGGGGTTAGGAACGGATACGCAGTATTTT. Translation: CASSQVGLGTDTQYF.